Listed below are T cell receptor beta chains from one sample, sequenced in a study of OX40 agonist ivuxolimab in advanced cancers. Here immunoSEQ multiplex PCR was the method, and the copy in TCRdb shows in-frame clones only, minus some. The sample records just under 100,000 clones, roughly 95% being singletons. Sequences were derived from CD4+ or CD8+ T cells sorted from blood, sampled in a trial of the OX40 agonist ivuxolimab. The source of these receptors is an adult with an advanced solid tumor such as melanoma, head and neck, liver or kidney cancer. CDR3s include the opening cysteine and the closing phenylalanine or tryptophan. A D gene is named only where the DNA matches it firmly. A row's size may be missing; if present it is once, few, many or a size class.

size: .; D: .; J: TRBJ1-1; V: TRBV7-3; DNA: TGTGCCAGCAGCTCAGGACTCATGAACACTGAAGCTTTCTTT; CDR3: CASSSGLMNTEAFF
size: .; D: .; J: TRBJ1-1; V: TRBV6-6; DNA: TGTGCCAGCATTACCTCGGCCACTGAAGCTTTCTTT; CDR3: CASITSATEAFF
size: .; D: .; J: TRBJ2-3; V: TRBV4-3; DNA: TGCGCCAGCAGCCAAGGGGACACAGATACGCAGTATTTT; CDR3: CASSQGDTDTQYF
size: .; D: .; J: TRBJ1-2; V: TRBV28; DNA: TGTGCCAGCAGTTTTTCACGGGGGGTTATCCGCGGCTACACCTTC; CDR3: CASSFSRGVIRGYTF
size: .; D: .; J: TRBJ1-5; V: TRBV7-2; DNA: TGTGCCAGCAGCCGGGACTTAAATCAGCCCCAGCATTTT; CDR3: CASSRDLNQPQHF
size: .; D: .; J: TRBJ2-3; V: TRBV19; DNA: TGTGCCAGTAGTTCCGGGACATATGCAGATACGCAGTATTTT; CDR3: CASSSGTYADTQYF
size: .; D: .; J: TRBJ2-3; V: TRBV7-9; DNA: TGTGCCAGCAGCTTGGACCTCCCGGATACGCAGTATTTT; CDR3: CASSLDLPDTQYF
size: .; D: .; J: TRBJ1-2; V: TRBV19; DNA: TGTGCCAGCGGAGGAGTAGGGAACTATGGCTACACCTTC; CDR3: CASGGVGNYGYTF
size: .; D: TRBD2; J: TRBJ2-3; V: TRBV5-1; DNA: TGCGCCAGCAGCCTGATATTAGCGGGGACCACAGATACGCAGTATTTT; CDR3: CASSLILAGTTDTQYF
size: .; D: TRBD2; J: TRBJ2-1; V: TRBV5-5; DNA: TGTGCCAGCAGCTTGGGGGTAGCGGGTAATGAGCAGTTCTTC; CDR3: CASSLGVAGNEQFF
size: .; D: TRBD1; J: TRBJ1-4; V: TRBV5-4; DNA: TGTGCCAGCAGCACCGACAGGGCAACTAATGAAAAACTGTTTTTT; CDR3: CASSTDRATNEKLFF
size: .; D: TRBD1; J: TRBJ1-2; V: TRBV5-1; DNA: TGCGCCAGCAGGTGGGACAGATCTCGGGGCTACACCTTC; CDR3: CASRWDRSRGYTF
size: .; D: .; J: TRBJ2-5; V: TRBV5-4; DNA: TGTGCCAGCAGCTTACTAGCTGGGGAGACCCAGTACTTC; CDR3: CASSLLAGETQYF
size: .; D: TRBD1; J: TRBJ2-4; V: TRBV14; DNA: TGTGCCAGCAGCCAAGGGACAGGTACAAAAAACATTCAGTACTTC; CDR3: CASSQGTGTKNIQYF
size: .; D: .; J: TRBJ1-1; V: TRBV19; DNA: TGTGCCAGTAGTATAGATGCGGGGCAGTTCAAAGCTTTCTTT; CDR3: CASSIDAGQFKAFF
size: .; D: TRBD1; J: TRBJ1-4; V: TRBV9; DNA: TGTGCCAGCAGCGTGGGGACAGCTCCCAATGAAAAACTGTTTTTT; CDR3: CASSVGTAPNEKLFF
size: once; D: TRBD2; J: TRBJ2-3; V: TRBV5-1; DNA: TGCGCCAGCAGCTTGGGGACTAGCGGGAGTACAGATACGCAGTATTTT; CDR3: CASSLGTSGSTDTQYF
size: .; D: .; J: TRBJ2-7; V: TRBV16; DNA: TGTGCCAGCAGCCAATCGCTTACCTACGAGCAGTACTTC; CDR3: CASSQSLTYEQYF
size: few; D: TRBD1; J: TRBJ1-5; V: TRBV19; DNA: TGTGCCAGTAGGGGACAGTTTAATCAGCCCCAGCATTTT; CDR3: CASRGQFNQPQHF
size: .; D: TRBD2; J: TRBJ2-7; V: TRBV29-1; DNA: TGCAGCGTGGGGACTAGCGGGAGAGGAATCTACGAGCAGTACTTC; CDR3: CSVGTSGRGIYEQYF
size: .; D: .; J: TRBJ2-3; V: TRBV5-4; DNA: TGTGCCAGCAGCCAAGGGGGGGATACGCAGTATTTT; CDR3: CASSQGGDTQYF
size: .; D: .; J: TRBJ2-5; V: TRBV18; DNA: TGTGCCAGCTCACCACCGTCAATCCAAGAGACCCAGTACTTC; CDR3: CASSPPSIQETQYF
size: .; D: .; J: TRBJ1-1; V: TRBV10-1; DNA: TGCGCCAGCAGTTCACTTTATCCCCGCATGAACACTGAAGCTTTCTTT; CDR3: CASSSLYPRMNTEAFF
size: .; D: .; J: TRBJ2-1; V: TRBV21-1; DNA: TGTGCCAGCAGCAAAAAAGGAGTCCGGCAGGGGTACAATGAGCAGTTCTTC; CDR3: CASSKKGVRQGYNEQFF
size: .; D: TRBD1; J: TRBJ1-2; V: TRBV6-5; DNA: TGTGCCAGCACCAAGAGGACAGGCGGCTACACCTTC; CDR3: CASTKRTGGYTF
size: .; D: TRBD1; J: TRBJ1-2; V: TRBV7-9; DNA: TGTGCCAGCAGCTTACGACAGGGGTCCTATGGCTACACCTTC; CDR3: CASSLRQGSYGYTF
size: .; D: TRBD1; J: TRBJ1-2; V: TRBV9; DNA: TGTGCCAGCAGCTTAGAGGGACAGGGGGCGGGAAACTATGGCTACACCTTC; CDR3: CASSLEGQGAGNYGYTF
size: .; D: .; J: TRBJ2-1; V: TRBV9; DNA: TGTGCCAGCAGCGGGAGTCTGCGGGCGACCTACAATGAGCAGTTCTTC; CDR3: CASSGSLRATYNEQFF
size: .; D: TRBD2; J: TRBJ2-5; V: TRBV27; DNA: TGTGCCAGCAGTCCCGGGGGGGAGCGGACGCGGAGAGAGACCCAGTACTTC; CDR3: CASSPGGERTRRETQYF
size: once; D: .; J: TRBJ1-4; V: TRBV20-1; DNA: TGCAGTGCTAACCGGGGGGAAAAACTGTTTTTT; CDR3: CSANRGEKLFF
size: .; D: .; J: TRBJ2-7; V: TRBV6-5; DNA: TGTGCCAGCAGCTGGGACACCTATGGGGGCGAGCAGTACTTC; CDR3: CASSWDTYGGEQYF
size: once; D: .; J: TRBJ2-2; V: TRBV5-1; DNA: TGCGCCAGCAGCTTGGGGAGCGGTCTCTACACCGGGGAGCTGTTTTTT; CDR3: CASSLGSGLYTGELFF
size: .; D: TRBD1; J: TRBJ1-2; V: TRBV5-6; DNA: TGTGCCAGCAGCCAGGGGGCAGGGGGCGGTGAGTATGGCTACACCTTC; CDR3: CASSQGAGGGEYGYTF
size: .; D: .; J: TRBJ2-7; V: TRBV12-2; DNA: TGTGCAAGTCGGAAGAAGCGCGGGGGGGGTCTGCTGGTGTACGAGCAGTACTTC; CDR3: CASRKKRGGGLLVYEQYF
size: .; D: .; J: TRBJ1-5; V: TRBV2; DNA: TGTGCCAGCAATAAAGGACATTCCAATCAGCCCCAGCATTTT; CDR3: CASNKGHSNQPQHF
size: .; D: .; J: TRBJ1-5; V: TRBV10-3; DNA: TGTGCCATCAGTGGGACCGATCAGCCCCAGCATTTT; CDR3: CAISGTDQPQHF
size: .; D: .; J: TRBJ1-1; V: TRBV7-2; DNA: TGTGCCAGCAGCACTGGGGGGAACACTGAAGCTTTCTTT; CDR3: CASSTGGNTEAFF
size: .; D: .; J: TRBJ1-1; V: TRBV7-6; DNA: TGTGCCAGCAGCCCTGGACATACGAACACTGAAGCTTTCTTT; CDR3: CASSPGHTNTEAFF
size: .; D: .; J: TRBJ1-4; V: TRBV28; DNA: TGTGCCAGCAGTCCAAGGACAGCTCGCGGTGAAAAACTGTTTTTT; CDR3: CASSPRTARGEKLFF
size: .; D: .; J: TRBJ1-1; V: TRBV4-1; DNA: TGCGCCAGCAGCCACCCCCCGATCATCAGGAACACTGAAGCTTTCTTT; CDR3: CASSHPPIIRNTEAFF
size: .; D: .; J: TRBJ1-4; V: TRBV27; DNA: TGTGCCAGCAGTTTACCCGGACCTTATGAAAAACTGTTTTTT; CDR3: CASSLPGPYEKLFF
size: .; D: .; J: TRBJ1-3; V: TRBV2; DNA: TGTGCCAGCACAGGGGAGATGAGGGGAAACACCATATATTTT; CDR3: CASTGEMRGNTIYF
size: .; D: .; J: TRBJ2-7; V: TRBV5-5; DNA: TGTGCCAGCAGCTTGGTTGGGGGGCCCTACGAGCAGTACTTC; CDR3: CASSLVGGPYEQYF
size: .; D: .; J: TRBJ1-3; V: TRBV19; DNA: TGTGCCAGTAGCCTCCTGGCGGGGGCTGGAAACACCATATATTTT; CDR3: CASSLLAGAGNTIYF
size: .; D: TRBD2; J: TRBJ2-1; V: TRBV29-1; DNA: TGCAGCGTTGTGTGGCTAGCGGGGGGCTCCTACAATGAGCAGTTCTTC; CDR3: CSVVWLAGGSYNEQFF
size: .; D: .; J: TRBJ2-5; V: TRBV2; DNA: TGTGCCAGCAGTAGGAATATGGGCGAGACCCAGTACTTC; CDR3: CASSRNMGETQYF
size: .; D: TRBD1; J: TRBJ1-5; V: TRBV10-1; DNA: TGCGCCAGCACAGGACAGGGGAGGCAGCCCCAGCATTTT; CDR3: CASTGQGRQPQHF
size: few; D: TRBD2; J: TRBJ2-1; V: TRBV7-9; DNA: TGTGCCAGCAGCCAAGCGGGAGTGGGAAATGAGCAGTTCTTC; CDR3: CASSQAGVGNEQFF
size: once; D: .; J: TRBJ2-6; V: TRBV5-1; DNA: TGCGCCAGCAGCTTGTCCTCCCTAGGGGCCAACGTCCTGACTTTC; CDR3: CASSLSSLGANVLTF
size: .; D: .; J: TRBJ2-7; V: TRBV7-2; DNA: TGTGCCAGCAGCTCATACACGTCCTACGAGCAGTACTTC; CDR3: CASSSYTSYEQYF
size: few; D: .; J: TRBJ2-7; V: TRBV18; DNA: TGTGCCAGCTCACTTCGACAGAACGAGCAGTACTTC; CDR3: CASSLRQNEQYF
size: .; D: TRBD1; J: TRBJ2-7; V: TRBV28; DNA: TGTGCCAGCAGTCCCCGATATACAACCGGGACAGGATCTTCCGAGCAGTACTTC; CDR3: CASSPRYTTGTGSSEQYF
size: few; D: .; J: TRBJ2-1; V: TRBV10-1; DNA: TGCGCCAGCAGTGAGAGGCAGGGGGGCTACAATGAGCAGTTCTTC; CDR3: CASSERQGGYNEQFF
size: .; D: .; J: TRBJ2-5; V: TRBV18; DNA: TGTGCCAGCTCACCGCGGGGTCGGGAGACCCAGTACTTC; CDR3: CASSPRGRETQYF
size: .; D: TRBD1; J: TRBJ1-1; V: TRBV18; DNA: TGTGCCAGCTCACCACTGGACAGGAGGAACACTGAAGCTTTCTTT; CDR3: CASSPLDRRNTEAFF
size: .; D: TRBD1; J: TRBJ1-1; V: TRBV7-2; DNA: TGTGCCAGCAGCTTAAGGGGGGACAGCGGCCCGGTAGCTGAAGCTTTCTTT; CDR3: CASSLRGDSGPVAEAFF
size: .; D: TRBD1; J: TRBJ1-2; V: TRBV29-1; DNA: TGCAGCGTCGGGACAGGGGTAAGAGGCTACACCTTC; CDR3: CSVGTGVRGYTF